Presented here are 30 T cell receptor beta chains from one specimen sequenced in a study of Ad26.COV2.S vaccination and SARS-CoV-2 variants. The table came from immunoSEQ multiplex PCR; TCRdb's copy has only in-frame clones and leaves some out. The data hold about 240,000 clones, with more than 75% observed a single time. The treatment was: 15 to 20 received Ad26.COV2.S at low or high dose, single or two shots; about 5 received placebo; per-sample allocation not given. The study sampled participants on day 63 after the first vaccine or placebo injection. Sample: peripheral blood, taken in a trial of Ad26.COV2.S vaccine versus placebo. These receptors all come from a person between 18 and 65 years old who received the Ad26.COV2.S COVID-19 vaccine or a placebo.

The chain couples TRBV25-1 to TRBJ2-7; D is perhaps TRBD1 (5 bases). The CDR3 has 15 amino acids. Trimming removed 6 bases at V and 0 bases at J, with 15 bases between. From germline, CDR1 is MGHDK and CDR2 SYGVNS. The chain's CDR3 is CASSRQHGNSYEQYF. CDR3 nucleotide sequence: TGTGCCAGCAGCCGACAGCATGGAAACTCCTACGAGCAGTACTTC.

The chain links TRBV7-9 to TRBJ2-2; 8 positions agree with TRBD1. CDR1 and CDR2 from the germline V gene are SEHNR and FQNEAQ (reference sequence). This CDR3 has 14 residues. V was clipped by 3 bases and J by 4 bases; unmatched bases: 1. The CDR3 protein is CASSFQGATGELFF. The CDR3 DNA follows: TGTGCCAGCAGCTTCCAGGGGGCCACCGGGGAGCTGTTTTTT.

The DNA for the CDR3 is TGCGCCCTCAGCGTCAGAGGTTCTGAAAAACTGTTTTTT. Amino acids: CALSVRGSEKLFF. The V and J genes are TRBV5-1 and TRBJ1-4; D not certain. The V end was cut by 10 bases, the J end by 7 bases, with 17 bases between. CDR3 length: 13 residues. CDR1 SGHRS and CDR2 YFSETQ come from the germline V gene.

This rearrangement joins TRBV4-2 to TRBJ2-1, with D perhaps matching TRBD2 (5 bases). Trimming cost V 5 bases and J 0 bases, with 11 bases left between them. The CDR3 sequence is 15 residues long. The germline gives CDR1 LGHNA, CDR2 YNFKEQ. The CDR3 sequence is CASSGEGSSYNEQFF. The DNA for the CDR3 is TGTGCCAGCAGCGGCGAAGGGAGCTCCTACAATGAGCAGTTCTTC.

This clone has just one count. This chain joins TRBV5-6 and TRBJ2-3; D not resolved. This CDR3 has 15 amino acids. Germline CDR1 and CDR2: SGHDT and YYEEEE. V lost 1 base, J lost 4 bases, and 13 bases lay in between. The CDR3 bases are TGTGCCAGCAGCTTGAGGCACGTCTACGCAGATACGCAGTATTTT. Its translation is CASSLRHVYADTQYF. Using reference TRBV5-6 and TRBJ2-3 for the parts outside the CDR3, the full variable domain is DAGVTQSPTHLIKTRGQQVTLRCSPKSGHDTVSWYQQALGQGPQFIFQYYEEEERQRGNFPDRFSGHQFPNYSSELNVNALLLGDSALYLCASSLRHVYADTQYFGPGTRLTVL.

The CDR3 nucleotides read TGCGCCAGCAGCCAAGTCGACAGGGACCTCCAGCCCCAGCATTTT. Its translation is CASSQVDRDLQPQHF. The chain employs TRBV4-1 and TRBJ1-5, with 7 bases that match TRBD1. The ends lost 1 base at V and 7 bases at J; junction bases unmatched: 7. This CDR3 contains 15 residues. The germline CDR1 and CDR2 sequences are MGHRA and YSYEKL.

This clone was seen once. The CDR3 bases are TGCGCCAGCAGCCAAGATCCTCGGGAGGAAAAACTGTTTTTT. Its protein product is CASSQDPREEKLFF. This chain joins TRBV4-3 and TRBJ1-4; no firm D call. Trimming removed 0 bases from V and 8 bases from J, with 10 bases in between. The CDR3 has 14 amino acids. Per germline, CDR1 LGHNA and CDR2 YSLEER.

The genes are TRBV28 and TRBJ1-1, with D maybe TRBD1 (6 bases). This CDR3 is built from 16 residues. The germline gives CDR1 MDHEN, CDR2 SYDVKM. The V gene lost 2 bases and the J gene lost 5 bases, with 18 bases spanning the gap. Here the CDR3 reads CASSLRGERERTEAFF. CDR3 coding DNA: TGTGCCAGCAGTTTAAGGGGGGAAAGGGAGAGGACTGAAGCTTTCTTT. The full variable domain, rest sourced from reference TRBV28 and TRBJ1-1, is DVKVTQSSRYLVKRTGEKVFLECVQDMDHENMFWYRQDPGLGLRLIYFSYDVKMKEKGDIPEGYSVSREKKERFSLILESASTNQTSMYLCASSLRGERERTEAFFGQGTRLTVV.

V is TRBV25-1 and J is TRBJ2-1, with D possibly being TRBD1 (6 bases). CDR3 size: 15 residues. V was clipped by 3 bases and J by 2 bases, with 11 bases between them. The germline V gene has CDR1 MGHDK and CDR2 SYGVNS. The CDR3 DNA reads TGTGCCAGCAGTGACGCAGGGGCGGCCTACAATGAGCAGTTCTTC. Amino acids: CASSDAGAAYNEQFF. Using reference TRBV25-1 and TRBJ2-1 for the parts outside the CDR3, the full variable domain is EADIYQTPRYLVIGTGKKITLECSQTMGHDKMYWYQQDPGMELHLIHYSYGVNSTEKGDLSSESTVSRIRTEHFPLTLESARPSHTSQYLCASSDAGAAYNEQFFGPGTRLTVL.

This clone occurred once. The chain joins TRBV28 to TRBJ1-2; a weak D match, TRBD1 (5 bases). Germline CDR1 MDHEN, CDR2 SYDVKM. Trimming stripped 3 bases from V and 3 bases from J, with 11 bases between. The CDR3 sequence is 14 residues long. CDR3 amino acids: CASSLGRDYYGYTF. DNA of the CDR3: TGTGCCAGCAGTTTGGGCAGGGACTACTATGGCTACACCTTC.

The chain is built from TRBV11-2 and TRBJ2-3, with D unresolved. CDR1 is SGHAT, CDR2 FQNNGV, per germline. The CDR3 is 14 residues long. Trimming cost V 5 bases and J 4 bases, with 13 bases left between them. The CDR3 region has the DNA TGTGCCAGCAGCGAAGGTGGAACCCCAGATACGCAGTATTTT. Translation: CASSEGGTPDTQYF.

V is TRBV4-1 and J is TRBJ2-7; weak D call: TRBD2 (5 bases). With 1 base removed from V and 4 bases from J, the gap between germline ends came to 20 bases. The CDR3 runs to 17 residues. Germline CDR1 is MGHRA and CDR2 is YSYEKL. Here the CDR3 DNA reads TGCGCCAGCAGCCAAGGTGACACGCCGGGAACCCCGTACGAGCAGTACTTC. Its protein is CASSQGDTPGTPYEQYF.

The chain recombines TRBV6-2 or TRBV6-3 with TRBJ2-4, with 9 positions matching TRBD1. With 0 bases clipped from V and 2 bases from J, the junction kept 8 bases outside the gene matches. Germline values: CDR1 MNHEY, CDR2 SVGEGT. CDR3 length equals 18 residues. CDR3 coding DNA: TGTGCCAGCAGTTACTCGGCCGGGACAGGGATTCCCAAAAACATTCAGTACTTC. This sequence encodes CASSYSAGTGIPKNIQYF.

The chain couples TRBV4-1 to TRBJ2-4; D is unclear. This CDR3 has 13 residues. The germline V and J ends were trimmed by 2 bases and 6 bases, with 8 bases remaining between them. Germline CDR1 MGHRA, CDR2 YSYEKL. This CDR3 reads CASSQNDLNIQYF. Here the CDR3 DNA reads TGCGCCAGCAGCCAAAACGATTTAAACATTCAGTACTTC.

The chain uses TRBV4-1 and TRBJ1-2; possibly TRBD1 for D (6 bases). Germline V lookup: CDR1 MGHRA, CDR2 YSYEKL. The CDR3 is made up of 16 amino acids. V shed 1 base and J shed 4 bases, with 16 bases lying between them. The CDR3 DNA reads as TGCGCCAGCAGCCAAGTAACCTTGGGCAGGGGCTATGGCTACACCTTC. This gives the protein CASSQVTLGRGYGYTF.

The chain has TRBV28 and TRBJ2-1; D possibly matches TRBD1 or TRBD2 (6 bases each). V was cut by 7 bases and J by 6 bases, with 16 bases left in between. The CDR3 totals 14 residues. In germline, CDR1 is MDHEN, CDR2 SYDVKM. CDR3 protein: CASTTRLGGNEQFF. The CDR3 bases are TGTGCCAGCACCACCAGACTAGGGGGCAATGAGCAGTTCTTC.

This chain joins TRBV24-1 and TRBJ2-2, with D possibly being TRBD1 or TRBD2 (6 bases each). Per the germline V gene, CDR1 is KGHDR and CDR2 is SFDVKD. There are 15 residues in the CDR3. Deletions cut 7 bases from V and 2 bases from J, with 13 bases between. CDR3 DNA: TGTGCCACCAGCGGAACGGGGGCTAACACCGGGGAGCTGTTTTTT. Protein product: CATSGTGANTGELFF.

This sequence joins TRBV14 and TRBJ2-3; 11 positions match TRBD2. Unmatched junction bases numbered 3, after V lost 4 bases and J lost 3 bases. The germline V gene encodes CDR1 SGHDN and CDR2 FVKESK. CDR3 length: 15 residues. CDR3 in DNA: TGTGCCAGCAGCCCGGGACTAGCGGTAACAGATACGCAGTATTTT. Protein sequence: CASSPGLAVTDTQYF.

V is TRBV20-1 and J is TRBJ2-5; the D is unclear. Between the trimmed V and J ends, which lost 7 bases and 7 bases, there was a span of 10 bases. CDR1 and CDR2 from the germline V gene are DFQATT and SNEGSKA (reference sequence). This CDR3 comprises 10 residues. The CDR3 here is CSGEFGTQYF. DNA for the CDR3: TGCAGTGGCGAGTTTGGGACCCAGTACTTC.

The chain uses TRBV19 and TRBJ1-6; D remains unclear. The CDR3 loop spans 17 amino acids. With 4 bases removed from V and 6 bases from J, the gap between germline ends came to 19 bases. The germline V gene encodes CDR1 LNHDA and CDR2 SQIVND (reference sequence). CDR3 residues: CASSTPAPIWVNSPLHF. The DNA of the CDR3 is TGTGCCAGTAGTACTCCGGCCCCGATTTGGGTTAATTCACCCCTCCACTTT.

The chain is built from TRBV11-1 and TRBJ2-7; no definite D call. Trimming pared 3 bases from V and 1 base from J, leaving 10 bases between. The CDR3 length is 14 residues. Germline CDR1 and CDR2: SGHAT and FQDESV (reference sequence). The chain's CDR3 is CASSFSTSSYEQYF. The CDR3, as DNA: TGTGCCAGCAGCTTCAGCACGTCGTCCTACGAGCAGTACTTC.

This chain connects TRBV28 to TRBJ1-1, with D maybe TRBD1 (6 bases). The CDR3 is 14 amino acids. Germline V gives CDR1 MDHEN, CDR2 SYDVKM. V was pared by 4 bases and J by 2 bases, with 11 bases between. The CDR3, as DNA: TGTGCCAGCAGTTCAGACAGGTTTAACACTGAAGCTTTCTTT. Translation gives CASSSDRFNTEAFF.

The J gene is TRBJ1-3, the V gene TRBV10-3; D remains ambiguous. This CDR3 region has 15 residues. The V gene lost 0 bases and the J gene lost 3 bases, with 9 bases spanning the gap. Per germline, CDR1 ENHRY and CDR2 SYGVKD. The chain's CDR3 is CAISESVGFGNTIYF. The CDR3 DNA follows: TGTGCCATCAGTGAGTCTGTGGGATTTGGAAACACCATATATTTT.

This clone showed up just once. This rearrangement joins TRBV12-3 or TRBV12-4 to TRBJ2-3; the D is unclear. This CDR3 has 13 amino acids. Trimming pared 6 bases from V and 6 bases from J, leaving 13 bases between. The CDR3 reads CASSLKGGDTQYF. For the CDR3, the DNA is TGTGCCAGCAGCCTTAAGGGTGGGGATACGCAGTATTTT.

The V and J genes are TRBV5-1 and TRBJ2-3; 7 bases match TRBD2. Trimming at V came to 2 bases and at J to 0 bases, leaving 3 bases not matched to a gene. The CDR3 runs 15 residues. The germline gives CDR1 SGHRS, CDR2 YFSETQ. The CDR3 protein is CASSLGTTSTDTQYF. In nucleotides, the CDR3 is TGCGCCAGCAGCTTAGGGACTACAAGCACAGATACGCAGTATTTT.

J is TRBJ2-1 and V is TRBV6-1; a weak D match, TRBD2 (6 bases). With 0 bases removed from V and 7 bases from J, the gap between germline ends came to 7 bases. The CDR3 is 13 residues long. CDR1 MNHNS and CDR2 SASEGT come from the germline V gene. CDR3 loop: CASSEARGNEQFF. CDR3 bases: TGTGCCAGCAGTGAAGCGCGGGGAAATGAGCAGTTCTTC.

The chain carries TRBV19 and TRBJ2-5; D is perhaps TRBD2 (5 bases). Germline CDR1 reads LNHDA; CDR2 reads SQIVND (reference sequence). CDR3 length equals 13 residues. The V gene lost 4 bases and the J gene lost 5 bases, with 11 bases spanning the gap. CDR3 in DNA: TGTGCCAGTAGTACGATGCAGCGGGAGACCCAGTACTTC. It specifies CASSTMQRETQYF.

This chain joins TRBV11-1 and TRBJ2-7, with 7 bases matching TRBD2. The germline V gene has CDR1 SGHAT and CDR2 FQDESV (reference sequence). This CDR3 is 14 amino acids long. The V and J ends lost 3 bases and 0 bases, in that order; junction bases with no gene match: 2. Here the CDR3 reads CASSLGGSSYEQYF. DNA of the CDR3: TGTGCCAGCAGCTTGGGCGGGAGCTCCTACGAGCAGTACTTC. The complete variable domain, with remaining parts taken from reference TRBV11-1 and TRBJ2-7, reads EAEVAQSPRYKITEKSQAVAFWCDPISGHATLYWYRQILGQGPELLVQFQDESVVDDSQLPKDRFSAERLKGVDSTLKIQPAELGDSAMYLCASSLGGSSYEQYFGPGTRLTVT.

This clone has only one observation. The chain carries TRBV27 and TRBJ2-1, with TRBD2 matching over 10 bases. Germline V CDR1 and CDR2: MNHEY, SMNVEV (reference sequence). The junction had 3 bases not matched to a gene; V was cut back by 0 bases and J by 4 bases. The CDR3 has 16 amino acids. The CDR3 spells CASSLSLSGGYNEQFF. CDR3 in DNA: TGTGCCAGCAGTTTATCGCTTAGCGGGGGGTACAATGAGCAGTTCTTC.

This clone has only one observation. V usage is TRBV3-1 (or the pseudogene TRBV3-2) and J usage is TRBJ1-5; no clear D. The CDR3 contains 16 residues. The germline V and J ends were trimmed by 0 bases and 2 bases, with 11 bases remaining between them. Germline lookup yields CDR1 LGHDT and CDR2 YNNKEL (reference sequence). The chain's CDR3 is CASSQDPPGGNQPQHF. CDR3 DNA sequence: TGTGCCAGCAGCCAAGATCCGCCTGGCGGCAATCAGCCCCAGCATTTT.